Below are 12 T cell receptor beta chains sequenced from a single sample in a study of T cell responses to AZD1222 COVID-19 vaccine. The repertoire was sequenced with immunoSEQ multiplex PCR; TCRdb's copy has only in-frame clones and lacks some. The table shows around 96,000 clones, with roughly 86% occurring only once. The specimen comprised peripheral blood, sampled 28 days after the second AZD1222 dose. These receptor sequences come from an adult who received the AZD1222 COVID-19 vaccine.

This clone has a single count. The J gene is TRBJ2-3, the V gene TRBV15; 8 bases align to TRBD1. CDR1 and CDR2 (germline): LNHNV, YYDKDF (reference sequence). Trimming at V came to 8 bases and at J to 5 bases, leaving 9 bases not matched to a gene. The length of the CDR3 is 14 residues. The CDR3 protein is CATSQGQVRDTQYF. CDR3 in DNA: TGTGCCACCTCACAGGGACAGGTTCGAGATACGCAGTATTTT.

The gene calls are TRBV28 and TRBJ2-5; possible D gene TRBD2, 5 bases. Germline V gene data show CDR1 as MDHEN and CDR2 as SYDVKM. V lost 4 bases and J lost 2, with 14 bases in between. This CDR3 contains 15 residues. The DNA of the CDR3 is TGTGCCAGCAGTTCCACTCCTGGGGAGCAAGAGACCCAGTACTTC. Protein product: CASSSTPGEQETQYF. The variable domain in full, with the rest retrieved from reference TRBV28 and TRBJ2-5, is DVKVTQSSRYLVKRTGEKVFLECVQDMDHENMFWYRQDPGLGLRLIYFSYDVKMKEKGDIPEGYSVSREKKERFSLILESASTNQTSMYLCASSSTPGEQETQYFGPGTRLLVL.

The rearrangement links TRBV11-2 to TRBJ2-1; D could derive from TRBD1 or TRBD2 (5 bases each). The CDR3 contains 15 residues. V lost 5 bases to trimming and J lost 3 bases, with 14 bases between them. Per germline, CDR1 SGHAT and CDR2 FQNNGV. The DNA of the CDR3 is TGTGCCAGCAGCCGACTGCGAGGGGACTACAATGAGCAGTTCTTC. It codes for CASSRLRGDYNEQFF.

The chain joins TRBV10-3 to TRBJ2-7; 7 positions match TRBD1. This CDR3 contains 13 residues. The J segment lost 4 bases and the V segment lost 6 bases, leaving 6 bases of the junction unmatched. The germline gives CDR1 ENHRY, CDR2 SYGVKD. CDR3 loop: CAIRGDSPYEQYF. CDR3 coding DNA: TGTGCCATCAGAGGGGACAGCCCGTACGAGCAGTACTTC.

The chain combines TRBV6-6 with TRBJ2-5; D uncertain. Germline V gene sequence: CDR1 MNHNY, CDR2 SVGAGI (reference sequence). With 6 bases removed from V and 1 base from J, the gap between germline ends came to 12 bases. The CDR3 length is 14 residues. The CDR3: CASSPPGSQETQYF. The CDR3 region has the DNA TGTGCCAGCAGCCCCCCGGGCAGCCAAGAGACCCAGTACTTC.

V and J are TRBV3-1 (or the pseudogene TRBV3-2) and TRBJ1-1, with D unclear. Germline V gives CDR1 LGHDT, CDR2 YNNKEL (reference sequence). The CDR3 spans 11 residues. V was clipped by 2 bases and J by 5 bases, with 3 bases between them. The CDR3 coding sequence is TGTGCCAGCAGCCAACAGACTGAAGCTTTCTTT. It encodes CASSQQTEAFF.

V is TRBV15 and J is TRBJ2-3, with 8 bases matching TRBD2. CDR3 length: 15 residues. The germline gives CDR1 LNHNV, CDR2 YYDKDF (reference sequence). V shed 5 bases, J shed 5 bases, and the junction held 9 bases outside the gene matches. CDR3 DNA: TGTGCCACCAGCTCACGGGGCGGGGGGATAGATACGCAGTATTTT. Translation: CATSSRGGGIDTQYF.

The chain combines TRBV28 with TRBJ1-5, with D tentatively TRBD1 (5 bases). V lost 2 bases and J lost 3, with 11 bases in between. This CDR3 spans 15 amino acids. Looked up from germline, CDR1 is MDHEN and CDR2 is SYDVKM. CDR3 DNA: TGTGCCAGCAGTTTAGGGCCAGGACACAATCAGCCCCAGCATTTT. It yields the protein CASSLGPGHNQPQHF.

The chain recombines TRBV5-1 with TRBJ1-2; D is ambiguous. Trimming removed 2 bases at V and 0 bases at J, with 8 bases between. The CDR3 length is 14 residues. CDR1 SGHRS and CDR2 YFSETQ come from the germline V gene. The CDR3 DNA sequence: TGCGCCAGCAGCTTACTTCCCGCTAACTATGGCTACACCTTC. Protein: CASSLLPANYGYTF.

The chain couples TRBV7-2 to TRBJ1-5; TRBD1 is a possible D gene (5 bases). Per germline, CDR1 SGHTA and CDR2 FQGNSA. CDR3 length equals 13 residues. The V end was cut by 5 bases, the J end by 7 bases, with 12 bases between. The CDR3: CASSDRGRQPQHF. For the CDR3, the DNA is TGTGCCAGCAGCGACAGAGGGAGGCAGCCCCAGCATTTT.

The chain carries TRBV12-3 or TRBV12-4 and TRBJ2-4; weak D call: TRBD1 (5 bases). This CDR3 region has 13 residues. V shed 4 bases and J shed 4 bases, with 8 bases lying between them. CDR3 nucleotide sequence: TGTGCCAGCAGTTGGGGCGGTAAAAACATTCAGTACTTC. Protein product: CASSWGGKNIQYF.

This chain uses TRBV7-6 with TRBJ1-3, with D perhaps TRBD1 (5 bases). The germline V and J ends were trimmed by 4 bases and 4 bases, with 17 bases remaining between them. The CDR3 loop spans 16 amino acids. Germline V gene lookup returns CDR1 SGHVS and CDR2 FNYEAQ. CDR3: CASSWDRGSSGNTIYF. The CDR3 bases are TGTGCCAGCAGCTGGGACCGGGGTTCGTCCGGAAACACCATATATTTT.